The clone carrying this T cell receptor beta chain was recorded a few times. Its antigen remains unknown. These data belong to a study of T cells after yellow fever vaccination. V lost 4 bases and J lost 0, with 12 bases in between. CDR1 and CDR2 from the germline V gene are SGHRS and YFSETQ. The CDR3 is 15 residues long. Study-level points and caveats: Abundant bulk-derived clonotypes could contaminate FACS-sorted repertoires.

TCR cDNA, made by 5'RACE template switching, carried an added universal primer site and UMIs. TCRdb re-called the 5' RACE reads through MiXCR, storing one row per CDR3 protein. Among under 500,000 distinct CDR3 sequences listed, about 19% were seen once. The sequences come from PBMCs, collected before the yellow fever booster vaccination. The clonotype comes from a man between 18 and 29 years old who received the YFV17D yellow fever vaccine. The chain joins TRBV5-1 to TRBJ2-3, with D hard to call. In DNA form, the CDR3 reads TGCGCCAGCAGCCGGGCGGTAGCTAGCACAGATACGCAGTATTTT. Encoded protein: CASSRAVASTDTQYF. Looking up the rest from reference TRBV5-1 and TRBJ2-3 gives the full variable domain: KAGVTQTPRYLIKTRGQQVTLSCSPISGHRSVSWYQQTPGQGLQFLFEYFSETQRNKGNFPGRFSGRQFSNSRSEMNVSTLELGDSALYLCASSRAVASTDTQYFGPGTRLTVL.